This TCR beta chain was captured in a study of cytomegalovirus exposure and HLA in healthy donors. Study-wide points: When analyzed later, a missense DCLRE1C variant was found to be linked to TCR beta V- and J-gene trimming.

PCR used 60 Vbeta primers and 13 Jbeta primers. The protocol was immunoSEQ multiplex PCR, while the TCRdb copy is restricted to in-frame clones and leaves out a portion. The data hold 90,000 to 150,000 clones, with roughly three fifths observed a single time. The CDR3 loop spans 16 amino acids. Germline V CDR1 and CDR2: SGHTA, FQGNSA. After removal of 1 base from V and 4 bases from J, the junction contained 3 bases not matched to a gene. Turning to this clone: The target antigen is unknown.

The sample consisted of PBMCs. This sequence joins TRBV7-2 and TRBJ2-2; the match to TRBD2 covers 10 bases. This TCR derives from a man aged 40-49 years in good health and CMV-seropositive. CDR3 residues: CASSLDSGRPTGELFF. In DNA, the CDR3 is TGTGCCAGCAGCTTAGATAGCGGGAGGCCCACCGGGGAGCTGTTTTTT.